This TCR beta chain was observed in a study of blood T cell repertoires in COVID-19. Some clones are missing from TCRdb's copy, which holds only in-frame ones; the method was immunoSEQ multiplex PCR. Among about 150,000 clones listed, approximately 80% were seen once. The CDR3 length is 15 residues. The J segment lost 3 bases and the V segment lost 2 bases, leaving 5 bases of the junction unmatched. Germline V CDR1 and CDR2: SGHTA, FQGNSA. This clonotype was obtained from a man aged 60 to 69 with active or convalescent COVID-19. The specimen sequenced was peripheral blood. The rearrangement links TRBV7-2 to TRBJ1-2, with 8 bases fitting TRBD1. The CDR3 DNA reads TGTGCCAGCAGCTTAATACAGGGGGACCACTATGGCTACACCTTC. It translates to CASSLIQGDHYGYTF.